The 28 T cell receptor beta chains presented below share a single source sample, sequenced in a study of cytomegalovirus exposure and HLA in healthy donors. PCR was performed using 60 Vbeta and 13 Jbeta primers. Only in-frame clones appear in the TCRdb table, and some are missing; sequencing was by immunoSEQ multiplex PCR. The table includes over 150,000 clones, 73% detected once. Sequences were obtained from PBMCs. The origin of the receptors is a woman between 18 and 29 years old in good health and CMV-seropositive.

The genes are TRBV28 and TRBJ1-5; 9 nucleotides match TRBD1. Germline assignment: CDR1 MDHEN and CDR2 SYDVKM. The CDR3 is 17 residues long. V lost 2 bases and J lost 1; bases outside the gene matches: 6. The CDR3, as DNA: TGTGCCAGCAGTTTAGTTGGGACAGGGACGAGCAATCAGCCCCAGCATTTT. Amino acid sequence: CASSLVGTGTSNQPQHF.

The chain couples TRBV7-9 to TRBJ1-1, with a possible D match to TRBD1 (5 bases). V was clipped by 0 bases and J by 5 bases, with 13 bases between them. The CDR3 is made up of 15 amino acids. CDR1 and CDR2 from the germline V gene are SEHNR and FQNEAQ (reference sequence). CDR3 bases: TGTGCCAGCAGCTTAGCGCGTAAGGGGCAGACTGAAGCTTTCTTT. This codes for CASSLARKGQTEAFF.

The chain has TRBV28 and TRBJ2-5; 9 positions agree with TRBD1. V dropped 5 bases and J dropped 4; count of bases not matched to a gene: 8. CDR3 length equals 15 residues. Germline CDR1 and CDR2: MDHEN and SYDVKM. The CDR3 nucleotides are TGTGCCAGCAGTGATATTACAGGGGGCAGAGAGACCCAGTACTTC. Its protein product is CASSDITGGRETQYF.

The chain uses TRBV18 and TRBJ2-2, with D tentatively TRBD1 (6 bases). Germline assignment: CDR1 KGHSH and CDR2 LQKENI. The length of the CDR3 is 17 residues. Between the trimmed V and J ends, which lost 3 bases and 1 base, there was a span of 15 bases. The CDR3 region has the DNA TGTGCCAGCTCACCCCCGTTGAAGGGACAGAACACCGGGGAGCTGTTTTTT. Its protein is CASSPPLKGQNTGELFF.

This clone has just a few counts. The chain carries TRBV4-2 and TRBJ1-1; D gene unclear. The V gene lost 1 base and the J gene lost 4 bases, with 10 bases spanning the gap. This CDR3 region has 14 residues. Germline V lookup: CDR1 LGHNA, CDR2 YNFKEQ. The CDR3 DNA reads as TGTGCCAGCAGCCAAGGGGAGGGATCCACTGAAGCTTTCTTT. Protein: CASSQGEGSTEAFF.

This chain joins TRBV7-2 and TRBJ2-7; 10 bases match TRBD2. This CDR3 is 15 amino acids long. With 5 bases clipped from V and 3 bases from J, the junction kept 7 bases outside the gene matches. Per the germline V gene, CDR1 is SGHTA and CDR2 is FQGNSA. The chain's CDR3 is CASSPPSGGVYEQYF. The CDR3 region has the DNA TGTGCCAGCAGCCCCCCCAGCGGGGGGGTCTACGAGCAGTACTTC.

The table lists this clone with a few counts. The CDR3 sequence is CASSQDPWRGTPYEQYF. DNA for the CDR3: TGCGCCAGCAGCCAAGATCCTTGGCGGGGAACACCCTACGAGCAGTACTTC. V usage is TRBV4-3 and J usage is TRBJ2-7; possible D gene TRBD2, 6 bases. The CDR3 length is 17 residues. Trimming pared 0 bases from V and 2 bases from J, leaving 17 bases between. Germline V lookup: CDR1 LGHNA, CDR2 YSLEER.

The rearrangement links TRBV30 to TRBJ1-6; D is ambiguous. CDR3 size: 14 residues. V lost 5 bases to trimming and J lost 4 bases, with 12 bases between them. Germline CDR1 and CDR2: GTSNPN and SVGIG (reference sequence). This CDR3 is CAWGAASYNSPLHF. The CDR3 coding sequence is TGTGCCTGGGGCGCGGCGAGTTATAATTCACCCCTCCACTTT.

The chain joins TRBV13 to TRBJ2-3, with D possibly matching TRBD1 (5 bases). The CDR3 covers 15 residues. CDR1 is PRHDT, CDR2 FYEKMQ, per germline (reference sequence). The ends were cut back, 4 bases at V and 0 bases at J, with 11 bases in the middle. The DNA of the CDR3 is TGTGCCAGCAGCTCCCGACAGTTTAGCACAGATACGCAGTATTTT. Amino acid sequence: CASSSRQFSTDTQYF. Filled out from reference TRBV13 and TRBJ2-3, the complete variable domain reads AAGVIQSPRHLIKEKRETATLKCYPIPRHDTVYWYQQGPGQDPQFLISFYEKMQSDKGSIPDRFSAQQFSDYHSELNMSSLELGDSALYFCASSSRQFSTDTQYFGPGTRLTVL.

V usage is TRBV5-4 and J usage is TRBJ1-1; 8 nucleotides match TRBD1. V gave up 4 bases and J gave up 3 bases; unmatched junction bases: 8. In germline, CDR1 is SGHNT, CDR2 YYREEE (reference sequence). There are 15 residues in the CDR3. In DNA, the CDR3 is TGTGCCAGCAGCGACGGACAGGGTGTCGACACTGAAGCTTTCTTT. Translated, it gives CASSDGQGVDTEAFF.

The chain has TRBV4-3 and TRBJ1-5; 9 bases map to TRBD1. Germline V gene data show CDR1 as LGHNA and CDR2 as YSLEER. The length of the CDR3 is 14 residues. V lost 1 base, J lost 5 bases, and 0 bases stayed unmatched. In nucleotides, the CDR3 is TGCGCCAGCAGCCAAGGGACAGGGGATCAGCCCCAGCATTTT. Encoded protein: CASSQGTGDQPQHF.

The gene calls are TRBV2 and TRBJ1-2, with 7 bases that match TRBD1. The CDR3 is made up of 14 amino acids. Germline V gene lookup returns CDR1 SNHLY and CDR2 FYNNEI. V trimming: 3 bases; J trimming: 3 bases; junction bases outside the gene matches: 4. CDR3 loop: CASSDGRGDYGYTF. The CDR3 DNA is TGTGCCAGCAGTGACGGCAGGGGGGACTATGGCTACACCTTC.

This clone was observed a few times. The genes are TRBV5-5 and TRBJ2-7; D unresolved. The CDR3 loop spans 15 amino acids. With 1 base removed from V and 0 bases from J, the gap between germline ends came to 11 bases. CDR1 is SGHKS, CDR2 YYEKEE, per germline (reference sequence). Here the CDR3 reads CASSLRLESSYEQYF. The CDR3 nucleotides are TGTGCCAGCAGCTTGCGACTGGAGAGCTCCTACGAGCAGTACTTC.

The chain joins TRBV10-3 to TRBJ2-1; the match to TRBD2 covers 13 bases. Germline-derived CDR1 and CDR2 are ENHRY and SYGVKD. V shed 0 bases, J shed 0 bases, and the junction held 5 bases outside the gene matches. The CDR3 is made up of 19 amino acids. In DNA, the CDR3 is TGTGCCATCAGTGAGTCACTAGCGGGGGGGCCGGGCTCCTACAATGAGCAGTTCTTC. Translated: CAISESLAGGPGSYNEQFF.

This chain joins TRBV11-2 and TRBJ2-7, with 9 positions matching TRBD1. The CDR3 is 14 residues long. The germline gives CDR1 SGHAT, CDR2 FQNNGV. V was clipped by 5 bases and J by 6 bases; unmatched bases: 8. The CDR3 bases are TGTGCCAGCAGCCCACCCGACAGGGGGGGCGAGCAGTACTTC. Its protein product is CASSPPDRGGEQYF.

The rearrangement uses TRBV7-2 and TRBJ2-5; 8 nucleotides match TRBD1. The assigned J gene may be wrong: the sequence end matches TRBJ2-7 better. The CDR3 consists of 11 residues. The germline gives CDR1 SGHTA, CDR2 FQGNSA. The CDR3 coding sequence is TGTGCCAGCGGACAGGGCCTCGAGCAGTACTTC. As protein: CASGQGLEQYF.

The CDR3 DNA sequence: TGTGCCAGCAGTCTAGTCCCGGGACAGGGGCCCCAGACTGAAGCTTTCTTT. Encoded protein: CASSLVPGQGPQTEAFF. The J gene is TRBJ1-1, the V gene TRBV27, with TRBD1 matching 10 bases. The V segment lost 5 bases and the J segment 5 bases; nucleotides outside the gene matches: 14. The germline V gene has CDR1 MNHEY and CDR2 SMNVEV (reference sequence). This CDR3 region has 17 residues.

As DNA, the CDR3 is TGTGCCAGCAGCTTTCAGGGCGATGAGCAGTTCTTC. Protein: CASSFQGDEQFF. The chain has TRBV5-4 and TRBJ2-1; D may be TRBD1 (5 bases). The CDR3 has 12 amino acids. Trimming took 2 bases from V and 8 from J, leaving 8 bases between them. Germline assignment: CDR1 SGHNT and CDR2 YYREEE (reference sequence). Full variable domain (remainder filled in from reference TRBV5-4 and TRBJ2-1): ETGVTQSPTHLIKTRGQQVTLRCSSQSGHNTVSWYQQALGQGPQFIFQYYREEENGRGNFPPRFSGLQFPNYSSELNVNALELDDSALYLCASSFQGDEQFFGPGTRLTVL.

For this clone: One end of the junction does not line up with germline, which may come from a read error. The J gene is TRBJ1-1, the V gene TRBV7-7; D ambiguous. CDR1 SSHAT and CDR2 FNYEAQ come from the germline V gene (reference sequence). The CDR3 is made up of 13 amino acids. The CDR3 bases are TGTGCTAGCAGCTCCTCCAGGAACACTGAAGCTTTCTTT. It encodes CASSSSRNTEAFF.

A few counts support this clone. The chain is built from TRBV4-2 and TRBJ2-1; possibly TRBD2 for D (5 bases). This CDR3 is built from 16 residues. CDR1 is LGHNA and CDR2 is YNFKEQ in the germline V gene. The V and J ends lost 4 bases and 2 bases respectively, with 15 bases between them. Written as DNA, the CDR3 is TGTGCCAGCAGCCCCGGGGAAAGAGGAGCCTACAATGAGCAGTTCTTC. Translated, it gives CASSPGERGAYNEQFF.

Only a few counts were recorded for this clone. The chain uses TRBV18 and TRBJ1-4; 9 bases are a match to TRBD1. The CDR3 contains 20 residues. CDR1 and CDR2 from the germline V gene are KGHSH and LQKENI. J was trimmed by 8 bases and V by 2 bases; bases with no gene match: 21. DNA for the CDR3: TGTGCCAGCTCACCATTCGACGGCCGGGACAGGGTTGGAGTAAACGAAAAACTGTTTTTT. This translates into CASSPFDGRDRVGVNEKLFF.

In this sample, this clone turned up a few times. The chain has TRBV7-6 and TRBJ1-1, with TRBD1 matching 7 bases. V lost 4 bases, J lost 5 bases, and 10 bases stayed unmatched. Per germline, CDR1 SGHVS and CDR2 FNYEAQ. This CDR3 spans 15 amino acids. The CDR3, as DNA: TGTGCCAGCAGCTCAATTAAGGGGGCGGGTACTGAAGCTTTCTTT. Residues: CASSSIKGAGTEAFF.

This clone came up a few times. The V and J genes are TRBV5-4 and TRBJ2-4; TRBD2 agrees at 12 bases. Losses at the gene ends were 4 bases for V and 1 base for J; bases not matched to a gene: 3. The CDR3 loop spans 16 amino acids. Germline assignment: CDR1 SGHNT and CDR2 YYREEE (reference sequence). In DNA form, the CDR3 reads TGTGCCAGCAGCACAACTAGCGGGGGGGCCAAAAACATTCAGTACTTC. Translating it yields CASSTTSGGAKNIQYF.

This sequence joins TRBV4-3 and TRBJ2-1; possibly TRBD2 for D (5 bases). The germline gives CDR1 LGHNA, CDR2 YSLEER. This CDR3 region has 15 residues. V was pared by 6 bases and J by 2 bases, with 14 bases between. The CDR3 sequence: CASSRDAETYNEQFF. Here the CDR3 DNA reads TGCGCCAGCAGTCGGGATGCGGAGACCTACAATGAGCAGTTCTTC.

J is TRBJ2-3 and V is TRBV5-5; a weak D match, TRBD2 (5 bases). The ends were cut back, 1 base at V and 6 bases at J, with 12 bases in the middle. Germline CDR1 SGHKS, CDR2 YYEKEE (reference sequence). The CDR3 length is 14 residues. The CDR3 DNA sequence: TGTGCCAGCAGCTTGTGGCTAGCTGCGGATACGCAGTATTTT. Residues: CASSLWLAADTQYF.

This rearrangement joins TRBV27 to TRBJ1-2, with 8 positions matching TRBD1. The CDR3 has 14 amino acids. The V segment lost 5 bases and the J segment 3 bases; nucleotides outside the gene matches: 5. In germline, CDR1 is MNHEY, CDR2 SMNVEV (reference sequence). The CDR3 loop reads CASSLAGGDYGYTF. The CDR3 DNA follows: TGTGCCAGCAGTCTTGCAGGGGGCGACTATGGCTACACCTTC.

In its sample, this clone was seen a few times. This chain links TRBV15 with TRBJ1-4, with a tentative D call TRBD1 (5 bases). Germline CDR1 and CDR2: LNHNV and YYDKDF (reference sequence). V was pared by 1 base and J by 8 bases, with 11 bases between. This CDR3 has 14 amino acids. CDR3 residues: CATSRVQEGEKLFF. The CDR3 DNA sequence: TGTGCCACCAGCAGAGTTCAGGAGGGGGAAAAACTGTTTTTT.

The genes are TRBV5-4 and TRBJ2-4; a possible D gene is TRBD1 (5 bases). In germline, CDR1 is SGHNT, CDR2 YYREEE (reference sequence). The CDR3 spans 12 residues. V shed 0 bases and J shed 9 bases, with 7 bases lying between them. The CDR3 DNA reads TGTGCCAGCAGCTTGGGACAGCGCATTCAGTACTTC. Amino acids: CASSLGQRIQYF.